A single sample is the source of the 8 T cell receptor beta chains below, sequenced in a study of neurological immune-mediated disorders (dated by TCRdb to about 2019). The method was 5' RACE. The sample was run on an Illumina HiSeq 2500. The public reads were reprocessed in TCRdb via fastp at Q25 and MiXCR, keeping in-frame beta chains. CDR3 protein sequences are deduplicated, and each keeps its most common genes and DNA. In all, the sample holds about 74,000 distinct CDR3 sequences, and less than 5.5% of those were seen once. The top ten hold 7.4% of the sample. Material: PBMCs. The receptors shown here come from a man aged 18 to 30 with multiple sclerosis.

This clonotype was counted at least ten times. This chain joins TRBV20-1 and TRBJ2-4; TRBD1 or TRBD2 may be the D gene (7 bases each). CDR3 length: 12 residues. Germline V gives CDR1 DFQATT, CDR2 SNEGSKA (reference sequence). The V gene lost 6 bases and the J gene lost 8 bases, with 14 bases spanning the gap. CDR3 bases: TGCAGTGCCCAGGGGGGGGAGGACATTCAGTACTTC. Protein product: CSAQGGEDIQYF.

Many counts were recorded for this clonotype. V and J are TRBV24-1 and TRBJ1-1; the D is unclear. Trimming stripped 4 bases from V and 1 base from J, with 9 bases between. Germline V lookup: CDR1 KGHDR, CDR2 SFDVKD. The CDR3 is 14 residues long. The CDR3 nucleotides read TGTGCCACCAGTGACTCTGAAGGGAACACTGAAGCTTTCTTT. It yields the protein CATSDSEGNTEAFF.

Many counts were recorded for this clonotype. This chain joins TRBV7-6 and TRBJ1-1; D call uncertain. The ends were cut back, 4 bases at V and 0 bases at J, with 6 bases in the middle. Germline V gene data show CDR1 as SGHVS and CDR2 as FNYEAQ. This CDR3 is built from 13 residues. Written as DNA, the CDR3 is TGTGCCAGCAGCTCTGAGGTGAACACTGAAGCTTTCTTT. Encoded protein: CASSSEVNTEAFF. Combining the CDR3 with reference TRBV7-6 and TRBJ1-1 gives the whole variable domain GAGVSQSPRYKVTKRGQDVALRCDPISGHVSLYWYRQALGQGPEFLTYFNYEAQQDKSGLPNDRFSAERPEGSISTLTIQRTEQRDSAMYRCASSSEVNTEAFFGQGTRLTVV.

In its sample, this clonotype was seen many times. The rearrangement links TRBV7-2 to TRBJ2-1; TRBD2 matches 9 bases. V shed 4 bases and J 1 base; nucleotides not matched to a gene: 2. This CDR3 has 15 amino acids. CDR1 and CDR2 (germline): SGHTA, FQGNSA. The DNA of the CDR3 is TGTGCCAGCAGCTCGCTAGCGGGATCCTACAATGAGCAGTTCTTC. Amino acid sequence: CASSSLAGSYNEQFF.

This clonotype came up many times. The chain combines TRBV15 with TRBJ1-5; D is undetermined. Germline V gene sequence: CDR1 LNHNV, CDR2 YYDKDF (reference sequence). The CDR3 runs 15 residues. Between the trimmed V and J ends, which lost 0 bases and 5 bases, there was a span of 11 bases. The DNA of the CDR3 is TGTGCCACCAGCAGAGATCTTCCGGGCTATCAGCCCCAGCATTTT. Protein sequence: CATSRDLPGYQPQHF. Combining the CDR3 with reference TRBV15 and TRBJ1-5 gives the whole variable domain DAMVIQNPRYQVTQFGKPVTLSCSQTLNHNVMYWYQQKSSQAPKLLFHYYDKDFNNEADTPDNFQSRRPNTSFCFLDIRSPGLGDTAMYLCATSRDLPGYQPQHFGDGTRLSIL.

Ten or more counts support this clonotype. The chain uses TRBV7-2 and TRBJ2-4; TRBD2 matches 13 bases. The CDR3 extends over 20 amino acids. Trimming cost V 6 bases and J 3 bases; bases outside gene matches: 17. Germline CDR1 SGHTA, CDR2 FQGNSA. The CDR3 coding sequence is TGTGCCAGCAGGCCAACCCCGGGACTAGCGGGATATATGGGCAAAAACATTCAGTACTTC. Residues: CASRPTPGLAGYMGKNIQYF.

This clonotype was detected ten times or more. The chain joins TRBV5-1 to TRBJ2-7; a weak D match, TRBD2 (5 bases). The V end was cut by 0 bases, the J end by 6 bases, with 13 bases between. The V gene's germline CDR1 is SGHRS and CDR2 YFSETQ. The CDR3 runs to 14 residues. DNA for the CDR3: TGCGCCAGCAGCTTGGCCTACGGGGTGGGCGAGCAGTACTTC. It encodes CASSLAYGVGEQYF.

This clonotype was found many times. The V call is TRBV5-1, the J call TRBJ2-3, with 8 nucleotides matching TRBD1. Germline CDR1 SGHRS, CDR2 YFSETQ. Trimming cost V 3 bases and J 3 bases; bases outside gene matches: 6. This CDR3 region has 15 residues. The CDR3 nucleotides read TGCGCCAGCAGCTCGATAGGACAGGGTACAGATACGCAGTATTTT. Amino acids: CASSSIGQGTDTQYF.